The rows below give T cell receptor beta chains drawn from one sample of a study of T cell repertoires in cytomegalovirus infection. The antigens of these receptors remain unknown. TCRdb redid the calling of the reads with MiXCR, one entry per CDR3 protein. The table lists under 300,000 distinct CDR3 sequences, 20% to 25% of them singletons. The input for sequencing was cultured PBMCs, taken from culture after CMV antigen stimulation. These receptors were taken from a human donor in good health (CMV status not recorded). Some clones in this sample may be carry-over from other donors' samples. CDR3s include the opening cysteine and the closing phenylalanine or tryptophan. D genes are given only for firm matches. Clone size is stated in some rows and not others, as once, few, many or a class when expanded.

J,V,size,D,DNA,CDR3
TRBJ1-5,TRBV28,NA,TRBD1,TGTGCCAGCAGTTCCCCAGGACAGGGCCATCAGCCCCAGCATTTT,CASSSPGQGHQPQHF
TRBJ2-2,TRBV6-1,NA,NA,TGTGCCAGCAGTGAAGCGGGTCCTGAGCTGTTTTTT,CASSEAGPELFF
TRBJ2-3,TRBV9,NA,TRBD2,TGTGCCAGCAGCGTAGACGGTAGCGGGGTGTACGATACGCAGTATTTT,CASSVDGSGVYDTQYF
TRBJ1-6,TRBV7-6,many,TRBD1,TGTGCCAGCAGCACCGGACAGGGGAGGGATTCACCCCTCCACTTT,CASSTGQGRDSPLHF
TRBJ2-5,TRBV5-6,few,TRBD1,TGTGCCAGCAGCTCCGGGACAGGGGGCCCCCAGTACTTC,CASSSGTGGPQYF
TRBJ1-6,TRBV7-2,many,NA,TGTGCCAGCAGCTTAGAGGGAGGGAGGAATTCACCCCTCCACTTT,CASSLEGGRNSPLHF
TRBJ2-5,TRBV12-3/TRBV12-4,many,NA,TGTGCCAGCAGTTTAAGTTCGGAGACCCAGTACTTC,CASSLSSETQYF
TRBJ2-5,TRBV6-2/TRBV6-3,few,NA,TGTGCCAGCACACAACCACCCTTGGAGACCCAGTACTTC,CASTQPPLETQYF
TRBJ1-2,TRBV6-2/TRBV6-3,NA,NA,TGTGCCAGCAGCATGCAGGAGGGGAACTATGGCTACACCTTC,CASSMQEGNYGYTF
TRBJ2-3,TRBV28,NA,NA,TGTGCCAGCAGCTTCGAGGGACCCCTCATCGCAGATACGCAGTATTTT,CASSFEGPLIADTQYF
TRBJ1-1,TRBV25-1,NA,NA,TGTGCCAGCAGTGAATTAAGTAGAACTGAAGCTTTCTTT,CASSELSRTEAFF
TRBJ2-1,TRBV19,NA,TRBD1,TGTGCCAGCAACCGGGACAGGGGCACGAGTGAGCAGTTCTTC,CASNRDRGTSEQFF
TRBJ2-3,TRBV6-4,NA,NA,TGTGCCAGCAGTGATACCCCGGGACTCACCACAGATACGCAGTATTTT,CASSDTPGLTTDTQYF